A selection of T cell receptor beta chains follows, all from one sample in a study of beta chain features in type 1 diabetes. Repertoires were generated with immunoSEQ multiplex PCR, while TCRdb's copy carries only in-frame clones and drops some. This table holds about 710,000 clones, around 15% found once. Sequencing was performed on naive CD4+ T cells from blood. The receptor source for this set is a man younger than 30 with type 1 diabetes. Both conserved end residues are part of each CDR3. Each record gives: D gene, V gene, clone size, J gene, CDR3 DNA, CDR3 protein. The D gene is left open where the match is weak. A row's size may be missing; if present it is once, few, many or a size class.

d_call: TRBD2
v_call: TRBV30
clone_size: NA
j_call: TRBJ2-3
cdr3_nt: TGTGCCTGCCAAGTGGAGAGGGCGGGAGACTCAGATACGCAGTATTTT
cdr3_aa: CACQVERAGDSDTQYF

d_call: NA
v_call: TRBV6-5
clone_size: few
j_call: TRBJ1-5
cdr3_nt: TGTGCCAGCAGTTATGGGGGGGCACAGCATTTT
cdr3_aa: CASSYGGAQHF

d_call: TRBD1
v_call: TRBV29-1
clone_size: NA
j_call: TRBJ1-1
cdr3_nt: TGCAGCGCTCGGACAGGCCTTACTGAAGCTTTCTTT
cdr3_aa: CSARTGLTEAFF

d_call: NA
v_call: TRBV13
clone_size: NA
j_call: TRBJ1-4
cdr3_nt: TGTGCCAGCAGCTCTCGGAGGACTAATGAAAAACTGTTTTTT
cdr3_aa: CASSSRRTNEKLFF

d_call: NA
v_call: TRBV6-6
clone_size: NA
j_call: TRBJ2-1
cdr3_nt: TGTGCCAGCAGTCTCGGCGGTCCCAGCTACAATGAGCAGTTCTTC
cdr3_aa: CASSLGGPSYNEQFF

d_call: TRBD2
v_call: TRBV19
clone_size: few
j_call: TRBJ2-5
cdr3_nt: TGTGCCAGTAGTACTGGGACTAGCGGGGCGAGAACCCAAGAGACCCAGTACTTC
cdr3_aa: CASSTGTSGARTQETQYF

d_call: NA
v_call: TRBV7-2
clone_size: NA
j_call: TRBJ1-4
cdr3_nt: TGTGCCAGCACCCCTGGGGGGGCAGGTATGGAAAAACTGTTTTTT
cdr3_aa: CASTPGGAGMEKLFF

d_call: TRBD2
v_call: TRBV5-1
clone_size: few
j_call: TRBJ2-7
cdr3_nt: TGCGCCAGCAGCTTCACTAGCGGGGACTACGAGCAGTACTTC
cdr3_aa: CASSFTSGDYEQYF

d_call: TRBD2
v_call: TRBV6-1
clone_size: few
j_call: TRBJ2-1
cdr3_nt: TGTGCCAGCAGTGAAGCAGCGGGAGCTTACAATGAGCAGTTCTTC
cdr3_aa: CASSEAAGAYNEQFF

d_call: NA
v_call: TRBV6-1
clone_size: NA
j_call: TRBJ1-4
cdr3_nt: TGTGCCAGCAGTGATGGGGGCTGGGATGAAAAACTGTTTTTT
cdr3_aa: CASSDGGWDEKLFF

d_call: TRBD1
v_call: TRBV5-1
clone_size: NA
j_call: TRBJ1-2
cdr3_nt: TGCGCCAGCAGCTTGGGTCAGGGGGCGCTTTATGGCTACACCTTC
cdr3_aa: CASSLGQGALYGYTF

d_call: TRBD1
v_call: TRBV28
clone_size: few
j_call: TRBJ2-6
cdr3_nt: TGTGCCAGCAGTTTATGGGGACAGGGTACTGGAGGGGCCAACGTCCTGACTTTC
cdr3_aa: CASSLWGQGTGGANVLTF

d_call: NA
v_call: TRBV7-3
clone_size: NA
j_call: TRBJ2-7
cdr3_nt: TGTGCCAGCAGCTCTCCGCCCGGATTGCGGGGCCCCTACGAGCAGTACTTC
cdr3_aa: CASSSPPGLRGPYEQYF

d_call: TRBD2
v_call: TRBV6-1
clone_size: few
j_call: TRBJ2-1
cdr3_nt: TGTGCCAGCAGTGAAAGCGGGAGCAACTCCTACAATGAGCAGTTCTTC
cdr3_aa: CASSESGSNSYNEQFF

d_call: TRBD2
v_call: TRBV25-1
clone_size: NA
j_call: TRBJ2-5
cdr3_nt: TGTGCCAGCAGTGAAGGTGGGGCCGGGGGGCAAGAGACCCAGTACTTC
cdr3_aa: CASSEGGAGGQETQYF

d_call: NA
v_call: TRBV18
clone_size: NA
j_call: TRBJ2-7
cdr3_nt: TGTGCCAGCTCACCATCTCTCTCCGGGTCCTACGAGCAGTACTTC
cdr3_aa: CASSPSLSGSYEQYF